Listed here are 5 T cell receptor beta chains from one sample, sequenced in a study of Ad26.COV2.S vaccination and SARS-CoV-2 variants. Stated treatment: 15 to 20 received Ad26.COV2.S at low or high dose, single or two shots; about 5 received placebo; per-sample allocation not given. Collection of the samples took place on day 63 after the first injection of vaccine or placebo. Repertoires were generated with immunoSEQ multiplex PCR, while TCRdb's copy carries only in-frame clones and drops some. The sample holds about 400,000 clones, approximately 90% seen once. Material: peripheral blood, obtained in a trial of Ad26.COV2.S vaccine versus placebo. These receptors came from a person between 18 and 65 years old who received the Ad26.COV2.S COVID-19 vaccine or a placebo.

The rearrangement links TRBV9 to TRBJ2-3; 8 nucleotides line up with TRBD2. The J segment lost 2 bases and the V segment lost 4 bases, leaving 6 bases of the junction unmatched. Germline lookup yields CDR1 SGDLS and CDR2 YYNGEE. This CDR3 contains 15 residues. The CDR3 DNA follows: TGTGCCAGCAGCCAAGTAGCGGGAAACACAGATACGCAGTATTTT. Translating gives CASSQVAGNTDTQYF.

The chain recombines TRBV29-1 with TRBJ1-2; a weak D match, TRBD1 (5 bases). The germline CDR1 and CDR2 sequences are SQVTM and ANQGSEA. V lost 0 bases to trimming and J lost 4 bases, with 12 bases between them. The CDR3 runs 14 residues. This CDR3 reads CSVEDLGTTYGYTF. The CDR3 nucleotides are TGCAGCGTTGAAGACCTCGGGACTACCTATGGCTACACCTTC.

In the case of this clone: At one end, the junction sequence differs from germline, possibly due to a read error. The chain carries TRBV18 and TRBJ1-1; no firm D call. CDR1 is KGHSH, CDR2 LQKENI, per germline. This CDR3 spans 14 amino acids. The CDR3 protein is CASSPPVQNSEAFF. The CDR3 bases are TGTGCCAGCTCACCACCGGTGCAGAACTCTGAAGCTTTCTTT.

The V call is TRBV30, the J call TRBJ1-5; possibly TRBD1 for D (6 bases). Looked up from germline, CDR1 is GTSNPN and CDR2 is SVGIG (reference sequence). This CDR3 contains 13 residues. V lost 3 bases to trimming and J lost 5 bases, with 11 bases between them. The chain's CDR3 is CAWSSGEHQPQHF. The CDR3 DNA reads TGTGCCTGGAGCTCAGGGGAACATCAGCCCCAGCATTTT.

This clone was counted only a few times. The CDR3 DNA sequence: TGCAGCGTCTCACAGGGGGCTCAAGGCTACACCTTC. This sequence encodes CSVSQGAQGYTF. The gene calls are TRBV29-1 and TRBJ1-2; the match to TRBD1 covers 9 bases. This CDR3 is 12 amino acids long. After removal of 6 bases from V and 8 bases from J, the junction contained 7 bases not matched to a gene. From germline, CDR1 is SQVTM and CDR2 ANQGSEA. Full variable domain (outside the CDR3, taken from reference TRBV29-1 and TRBJ1-2): SAVISQKPSRDICQRGTSLTIQCQVDSQVTMMFWYRQQPGQSLTLIATANQGSEATYESGFVIDKFPISRPNLTFSTLTVSNMSPEDSSIYLCSVSQGAQGYTFGSGTRLTVV.